Sequencing of this T cell receptor beta chain was carried out in a study of T cells in Graves' hyperthyroidism and ophthalmopathy. A few counts support this clonotype. Its antigen is not known. Study observations and caveats: The model forecast ophthalmopathy, anticipating it by a median roughly 6.3 months before onset.

The CDR3 consists of 16 residues. The V end lost 7 bases, the J end lost 0 bases, and 13 bases lay between the germline ends. Germline loops: CDR1 MNHEY, CDR2 SMNVEV (reference sequence). If no ophthalmopathy progression occurred within 18 months, Graves' hyperthyroidism was stable. Diagnosis of hyperthyroidism was new in patients aged 18 to 65, and its duration was under 2 months. Clinical symptoms, serum thyroxine and TRAb, thyroid ultrasound and orbital computed tomography together formed the diagnostic basis. The TCR beta CDR3 regions underwent amplification using RNA transcripts as the source. An initial round of RT-PCR targeting the TCR CDR3 relied on the HTBI primer set. In TCRdb, the multiplex PCR reads were re-called with MiXCR into one record per CDR3 protein. Among approximately 430,000 distinct CDR3 sequences, 15% to 18% were seen once, and the ten largest hold just under 8%.

This rearrangement joins TRBV27 to TRBJ2-6; D uncertain. This TCR came from a woman younger than 35 with Graves' hyperthyroidism. Sequences were obtained from blood. DNA for the CDR3: TGTGCCAGCAAACCCCCCTACACCTCTGGGGCCAACGTCCTGACTTTC. It translates to CASKPPYTSGANVLTF.